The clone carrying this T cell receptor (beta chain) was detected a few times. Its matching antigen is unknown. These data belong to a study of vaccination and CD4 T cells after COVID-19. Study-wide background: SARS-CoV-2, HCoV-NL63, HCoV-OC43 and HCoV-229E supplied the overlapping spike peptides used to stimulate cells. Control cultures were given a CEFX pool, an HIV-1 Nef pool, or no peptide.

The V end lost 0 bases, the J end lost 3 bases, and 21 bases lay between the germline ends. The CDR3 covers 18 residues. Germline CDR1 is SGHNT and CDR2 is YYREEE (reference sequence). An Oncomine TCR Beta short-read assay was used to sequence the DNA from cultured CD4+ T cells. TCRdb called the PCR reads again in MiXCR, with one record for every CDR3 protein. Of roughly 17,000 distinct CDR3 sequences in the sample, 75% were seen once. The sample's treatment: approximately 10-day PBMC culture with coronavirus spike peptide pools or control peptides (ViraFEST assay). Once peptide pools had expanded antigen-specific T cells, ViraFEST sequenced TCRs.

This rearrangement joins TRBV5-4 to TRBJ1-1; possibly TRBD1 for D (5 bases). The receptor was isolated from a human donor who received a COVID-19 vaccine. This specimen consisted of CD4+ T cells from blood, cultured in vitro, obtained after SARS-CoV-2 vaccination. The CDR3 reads CASSLVGRVVPGDTEAFF. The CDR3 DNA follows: TGTGCCAGCAGCTTGGTTGGCAGGGTAGTTCCTGGGGACACTGAAGCTTTCTTT.